This T cell receptor beta chain came from a study of cytomegalovirus exposure and HLA in healthy donors. Study-wide results and limits: Researchers counted 164 TCR beta chains as cytomegalovirus-associated. HLA alleles were associated with roughly 15,000 TCR beta sequences in a later analysis at 0.05 false discovery rate.

CDR3 length: 17 residues. V was cut by 3 bases and J by 5 bases, with 20 bases left in between. Germline V lookup: CDR1 SGDLS, CDR2 YYNGEE. PCR primers comprised 60 Vbeta and 13 Jbeta primers. The protocol was immunoSEQ multiplex PCR, while the TCRdb copy is restricted to in-frame clones and leaves out a portion. The sample has some 150,000 clones, around 76% seen once. This clone occurred a few times. What it recognizes is unknown. This TCR came from a man between 18 and 29 years old in good health and CMV-seronegative. The sample was PBMCs. V and J are TRBV9 and TRBJ1-4, with a possible D match to TRBD1 (5 bases). CDR3 sequence (DNA): TGTGCCAGCAGCGGGATGGGGCAACAGAAGGGGAATGAAAAACTGTTTTTT. It specifies CASSGMGQQKGNEKLFF.